This T cell receptor beta chain was sequenced in a study of blood T cell repertoires in COVID-19. Per the authors' pipeline: Amplifying reference gene primers gave estimates of nucleated cell counts. Measured with immunoSEQ multiplex PCR; TCRdb has only the in-frame clones, and not every one. V and J calls and clone size are those listed in that table; D and trimming were worked out from the DNA. This table holds 45,000 to 55,000 clones, roughly 89% found once. This CDR3 region has 12 residues. Germline values: CDR1 GTSNPN, CDR2 SVGIG (reference sequence). V gene TRBV30 combines with J gene TRBJ1-5; perhaps TRBD1 as D (5 bases). The clonotype originates from a woman of 80 years or more with acute or convalescent COVID-19. Sequencing input: peripheral blood. CDR3: CGARGVNQPQHF. In nucleotides, the CDR3 is TGTGGCGCACGGGGGGTCAATCAGCCCCAGCATTTT.